A single T cell receptor beta chain is shown here with its context. Its antigen is unidentified. TCRdb keeps only in-frame clones here, not all; method: immunoSEQ multiplex PCR. The table has around 50,000 clones, roughly 90% seen once. This sample is part of a study of T cell responses to AZD1222 COVID-19 vaccine. General study findings and limits: Just a handful of AZD1222 recipients tested seropositive at baseline. Breadth and depth of Spike-specific TCRs rose after two AZD1222 doses. Clonal diversity may have been underestimated in mostly white British donors.

J was trimmed by 4 bases and V by 1 base; bases with no gene match: 9. The germline CDR1 and CDR2 sequences are LGHNA and YNFKEQ. This CDR3 has 16 amino acids. This specimen consisted of peripheral blood, obtained 28 days after the second AZD1222 dose. The chain carries TRBV4-2 and TRBJ1-2; 7 nucleotides align to TRBD1. The clonotype comes from an adult who received the AZD1222 COVID-19 vaccine. For the CDR3, the DNA is TGTGCCAGCAGCCAAGTTAGTGGGACAGAAATCTATGGCTACACCTTC. Translating it yields CASSQVSGTEIYGYTF.